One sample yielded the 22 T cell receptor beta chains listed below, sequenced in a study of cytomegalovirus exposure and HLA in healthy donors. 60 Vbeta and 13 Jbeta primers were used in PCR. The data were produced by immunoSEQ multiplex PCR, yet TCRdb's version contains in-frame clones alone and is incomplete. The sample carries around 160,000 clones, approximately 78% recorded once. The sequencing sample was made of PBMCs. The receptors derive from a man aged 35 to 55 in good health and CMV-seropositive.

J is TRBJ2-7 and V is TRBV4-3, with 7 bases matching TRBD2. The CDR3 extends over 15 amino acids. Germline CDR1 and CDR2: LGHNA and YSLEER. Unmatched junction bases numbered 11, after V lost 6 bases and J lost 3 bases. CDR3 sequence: CASRPRAGEVYEQYF. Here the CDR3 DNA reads TGCGCCAGCAGACCTAGGGCGGGAGAGGTCTACGAGCAGTACTTC.

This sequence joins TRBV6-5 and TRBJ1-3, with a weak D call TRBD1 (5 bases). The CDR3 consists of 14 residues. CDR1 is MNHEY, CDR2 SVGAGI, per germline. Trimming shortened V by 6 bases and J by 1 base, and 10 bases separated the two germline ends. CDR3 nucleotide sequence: TGTGCCAGCAGCCAGGGTTATTCTGGAAACACCATATATTTT. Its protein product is CASSQGYSGNTIYF.

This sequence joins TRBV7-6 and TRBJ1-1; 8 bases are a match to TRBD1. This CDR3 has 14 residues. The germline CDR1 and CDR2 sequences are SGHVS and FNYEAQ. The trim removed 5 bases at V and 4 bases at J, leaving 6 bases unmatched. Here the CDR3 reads CASSGQGGITEAFF. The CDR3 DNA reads TGTGCCAGCAGCGGACAGGGTGGGATCACTGAAGCTTTCTTT.

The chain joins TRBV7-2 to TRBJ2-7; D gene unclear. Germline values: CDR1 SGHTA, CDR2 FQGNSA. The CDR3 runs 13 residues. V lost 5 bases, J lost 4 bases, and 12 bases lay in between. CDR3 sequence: CASSPLTRYEQYF. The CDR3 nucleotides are TGTGCCAGCAGCCCCCTGACTCGTTACGAGCAGTACTTC. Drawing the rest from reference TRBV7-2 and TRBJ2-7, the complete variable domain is GAGVSQSPSNKVTEKGKDVELRCDPISGHTALYWYRQSLGQGLEFLIYFQGNSAPDKSGLPSDRFSAERTGGSVSTLTIQRTQQEDSAVYLCASSPLTRYEQYFGPGTRLTVT.

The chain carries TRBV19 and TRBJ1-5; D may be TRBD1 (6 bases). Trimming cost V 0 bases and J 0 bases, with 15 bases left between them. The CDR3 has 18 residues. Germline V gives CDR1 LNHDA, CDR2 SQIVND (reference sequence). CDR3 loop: CASSIDLRQASSNQPQHF. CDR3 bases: TGTGCCAGTAGTATAGATCTCAGACAGGCGTCTAGCAATCAGCCCCAGCATTTT.

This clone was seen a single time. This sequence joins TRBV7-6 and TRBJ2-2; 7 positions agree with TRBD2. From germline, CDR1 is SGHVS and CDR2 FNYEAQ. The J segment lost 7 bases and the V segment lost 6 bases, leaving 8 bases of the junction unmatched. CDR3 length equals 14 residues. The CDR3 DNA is TGTGCCAGCAGACAGCGGGAAGTGGGCGGGGAGCTGTTTTTT. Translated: CASRQREVGGELFF.

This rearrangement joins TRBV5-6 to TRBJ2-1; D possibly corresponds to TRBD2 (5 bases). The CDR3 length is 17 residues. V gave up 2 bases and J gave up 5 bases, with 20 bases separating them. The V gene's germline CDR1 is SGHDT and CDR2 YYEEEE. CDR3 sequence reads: CASSLASASFINNEQFF. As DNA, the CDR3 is TGTGCCAGCAGCTTAGCCTCGGCTAGCTTTATCAACAATGAGCAGTTCTTC. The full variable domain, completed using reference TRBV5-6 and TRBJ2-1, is DAGVTQSPTHLIKTRGQQVTLRCSPKSGHDTVSWYQQALGQGPQFIFQYYEEEERQRGNFPDRFSGHQFPNYSSELNVNALLLGDSALYLCASSLASASFINNEQFFGPGTRLTVL.

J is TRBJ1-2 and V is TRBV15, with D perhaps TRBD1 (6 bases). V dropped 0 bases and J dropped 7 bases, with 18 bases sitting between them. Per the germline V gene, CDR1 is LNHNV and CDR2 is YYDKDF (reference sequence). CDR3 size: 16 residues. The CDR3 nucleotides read TGTGCCACCAGCAGAGATCTGGGGGCGCGGAAGAGTGGCTACACCTTC. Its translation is CATSRDLGARKSGYTF.

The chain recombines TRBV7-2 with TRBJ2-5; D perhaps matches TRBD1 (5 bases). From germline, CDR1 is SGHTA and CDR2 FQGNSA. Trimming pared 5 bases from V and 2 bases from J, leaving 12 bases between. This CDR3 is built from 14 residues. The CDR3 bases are TGTGCCAGCAGCCTTACAGGTTGGCAAGAGACCCAGTACTTC. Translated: CASSLTGWQETQYF.

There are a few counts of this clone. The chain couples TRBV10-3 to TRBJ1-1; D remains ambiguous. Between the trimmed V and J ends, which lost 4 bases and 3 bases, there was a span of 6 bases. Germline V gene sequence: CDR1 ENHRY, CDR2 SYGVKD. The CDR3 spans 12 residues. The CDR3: CAISAQDTEAFF. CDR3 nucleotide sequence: TGTGCCATCAGTGCCCAGGACACTGAAGCTTTCTTT.

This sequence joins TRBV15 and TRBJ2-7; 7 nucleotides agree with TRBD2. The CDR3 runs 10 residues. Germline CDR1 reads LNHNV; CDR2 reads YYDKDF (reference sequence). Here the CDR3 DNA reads TGTAGGGGACTATCACCGGGGCAGTACTTC. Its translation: CRGLSPGQYF.

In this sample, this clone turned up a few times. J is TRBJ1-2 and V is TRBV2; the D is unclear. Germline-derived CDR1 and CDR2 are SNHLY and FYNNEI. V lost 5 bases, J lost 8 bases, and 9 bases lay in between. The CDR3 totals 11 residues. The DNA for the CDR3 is TGTGCCAGCAGTTACGCGGGCGGCTACACCTTC. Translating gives CASSYAGGYTF.

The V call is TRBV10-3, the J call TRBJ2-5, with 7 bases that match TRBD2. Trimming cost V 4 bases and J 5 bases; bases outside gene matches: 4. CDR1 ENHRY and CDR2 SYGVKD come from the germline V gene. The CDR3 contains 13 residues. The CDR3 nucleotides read TGTGCCATCAGTGCGGGGGGATTCGAGACCCAGTACTTC. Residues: CAISAGGFETQYF.

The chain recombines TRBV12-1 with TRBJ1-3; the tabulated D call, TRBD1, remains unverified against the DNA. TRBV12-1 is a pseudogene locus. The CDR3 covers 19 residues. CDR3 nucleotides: TGTGCCAGCAGCTTTGTTGGGACAGGGAAAAACCTGGACGGAAACACCATATATTTT. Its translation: CASSFVGTGKNLDGNTIYF.

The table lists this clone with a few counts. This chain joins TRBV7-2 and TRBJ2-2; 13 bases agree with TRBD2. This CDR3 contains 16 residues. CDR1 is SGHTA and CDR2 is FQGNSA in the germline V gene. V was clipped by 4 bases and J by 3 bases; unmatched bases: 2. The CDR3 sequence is CASSSGLAGDTGELFF. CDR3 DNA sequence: TGTGCCAGCAGCTCTGGACTAGCGGGAGACACCGGGGAGCTGTTTTTT.

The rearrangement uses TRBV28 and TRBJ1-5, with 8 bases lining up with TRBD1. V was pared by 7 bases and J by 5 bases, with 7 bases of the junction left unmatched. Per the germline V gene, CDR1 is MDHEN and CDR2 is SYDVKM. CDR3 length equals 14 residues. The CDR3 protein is CASNPGTGHQPQHF. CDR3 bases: TGTGCCAGCAACCCAGGGACAGGCCATCAGCCCCAGCATTTT.

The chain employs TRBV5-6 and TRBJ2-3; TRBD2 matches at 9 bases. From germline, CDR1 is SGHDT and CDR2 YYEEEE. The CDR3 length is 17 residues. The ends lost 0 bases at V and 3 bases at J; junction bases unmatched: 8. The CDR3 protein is CASSLALAGVSTDTQYF. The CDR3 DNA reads TGTGCCAGCAGCTTGGCCTTAGCGGGAGTATCGACAGATACGCAGTATTTT.

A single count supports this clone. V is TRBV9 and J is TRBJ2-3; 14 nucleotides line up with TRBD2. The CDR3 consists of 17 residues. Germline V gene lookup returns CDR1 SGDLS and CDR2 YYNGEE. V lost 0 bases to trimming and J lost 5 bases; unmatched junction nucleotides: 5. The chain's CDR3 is CASSVVGLAGVRDTQYF. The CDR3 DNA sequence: TGTGCCAGCAGCGTAGTGGGACTAGCGGGAGTGAGAGATACGCAGTATTTT.

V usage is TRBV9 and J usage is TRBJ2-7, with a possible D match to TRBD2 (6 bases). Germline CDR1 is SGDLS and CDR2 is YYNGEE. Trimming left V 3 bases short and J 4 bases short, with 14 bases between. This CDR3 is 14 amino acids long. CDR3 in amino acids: CASSAGTPQYEQYF. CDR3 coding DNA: TGTGCCAGCAGCGCCGGGACTCCCCAATACGAGCAGTACTTC.

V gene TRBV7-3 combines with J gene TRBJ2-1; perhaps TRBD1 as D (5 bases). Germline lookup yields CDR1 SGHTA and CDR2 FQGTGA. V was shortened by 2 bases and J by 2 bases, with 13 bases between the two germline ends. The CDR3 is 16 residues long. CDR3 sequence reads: CASSLSSQQAYNEQFF. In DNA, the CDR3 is TGTGCCAGCAGCTTATCGTCCCAACAGGCCTACAATGAGCAGTTCTTC.

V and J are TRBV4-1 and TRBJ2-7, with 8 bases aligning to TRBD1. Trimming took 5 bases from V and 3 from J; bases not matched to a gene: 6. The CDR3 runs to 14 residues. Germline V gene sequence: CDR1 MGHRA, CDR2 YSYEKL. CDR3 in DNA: TGCGCCAGCAGCGATAGGACAGGGCTCTACGAGCAGTACTTC. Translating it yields CASSDRTGLYEQYF.

CDR3 coding DNA: TGTGCCAGCAGTTTAGGGGGTAGCGGGATTAGTGAGCAGTTCTTC. This translates into CASSLGGSGISEQFF. V and J are TRBV28 and TRBJ2-1, with 8 bases that match TRBD2. Germline CDR1 reads MDHEN; CDR2 reads SYDVKM. CDR3 length: 15 residues. J gave up 9 bases and V 2 bases, and 9 bases lay outside the gene matches.